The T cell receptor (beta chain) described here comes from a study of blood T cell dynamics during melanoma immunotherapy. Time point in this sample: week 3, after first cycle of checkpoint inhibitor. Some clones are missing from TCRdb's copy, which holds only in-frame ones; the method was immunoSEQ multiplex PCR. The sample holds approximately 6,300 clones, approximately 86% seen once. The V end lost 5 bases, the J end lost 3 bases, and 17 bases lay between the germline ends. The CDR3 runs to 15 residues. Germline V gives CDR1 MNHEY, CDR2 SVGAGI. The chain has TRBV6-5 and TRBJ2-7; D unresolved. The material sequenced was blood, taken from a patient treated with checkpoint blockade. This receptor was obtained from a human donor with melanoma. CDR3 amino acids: CASSTNQAPGYEQYF. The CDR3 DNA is TGTGCCAGCAGTACCAACCAGGCTCCGGGCTACGAGCAGTACTTC.